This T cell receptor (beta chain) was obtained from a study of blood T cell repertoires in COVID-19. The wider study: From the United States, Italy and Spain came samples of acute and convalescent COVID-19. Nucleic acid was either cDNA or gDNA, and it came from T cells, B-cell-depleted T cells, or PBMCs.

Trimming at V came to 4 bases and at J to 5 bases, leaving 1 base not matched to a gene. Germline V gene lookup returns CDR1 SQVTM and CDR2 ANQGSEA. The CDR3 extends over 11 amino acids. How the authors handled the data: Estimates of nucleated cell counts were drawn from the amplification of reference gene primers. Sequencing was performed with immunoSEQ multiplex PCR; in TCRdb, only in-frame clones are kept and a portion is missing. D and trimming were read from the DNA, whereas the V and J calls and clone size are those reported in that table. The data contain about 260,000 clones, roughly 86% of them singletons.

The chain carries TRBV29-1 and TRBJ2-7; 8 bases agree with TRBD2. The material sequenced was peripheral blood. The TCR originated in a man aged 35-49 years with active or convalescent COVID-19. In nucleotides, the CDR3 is TGCAGCGTTGCAGCGGGGGACGAGCAGTACTTC. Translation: CSVAAGDEQYF.